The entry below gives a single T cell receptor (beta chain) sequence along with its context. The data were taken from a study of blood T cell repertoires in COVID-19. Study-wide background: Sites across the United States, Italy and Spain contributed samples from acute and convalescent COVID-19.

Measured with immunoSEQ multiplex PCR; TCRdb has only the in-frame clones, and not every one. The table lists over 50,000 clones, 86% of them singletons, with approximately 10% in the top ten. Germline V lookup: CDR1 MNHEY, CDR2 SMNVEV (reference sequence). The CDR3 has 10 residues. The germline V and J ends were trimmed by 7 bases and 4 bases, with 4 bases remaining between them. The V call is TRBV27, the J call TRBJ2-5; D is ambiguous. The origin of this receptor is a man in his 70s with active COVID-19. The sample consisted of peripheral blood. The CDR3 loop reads CASTRETQYF. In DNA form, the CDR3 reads TGTGCCAGCACTAGAGAGACCCAGTACTTC.